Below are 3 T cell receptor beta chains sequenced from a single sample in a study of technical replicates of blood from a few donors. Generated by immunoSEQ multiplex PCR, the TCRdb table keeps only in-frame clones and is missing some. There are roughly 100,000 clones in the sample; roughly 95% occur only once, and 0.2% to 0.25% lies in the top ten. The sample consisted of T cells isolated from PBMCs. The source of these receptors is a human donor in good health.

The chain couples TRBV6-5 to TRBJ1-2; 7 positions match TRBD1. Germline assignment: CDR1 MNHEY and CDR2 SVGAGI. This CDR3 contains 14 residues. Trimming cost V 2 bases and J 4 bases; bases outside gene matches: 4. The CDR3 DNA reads TGTGCCAGCAGTTACGACAGGGCTTCCTATGGCTACACCTTC. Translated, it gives CASSYDRASYGYTF.

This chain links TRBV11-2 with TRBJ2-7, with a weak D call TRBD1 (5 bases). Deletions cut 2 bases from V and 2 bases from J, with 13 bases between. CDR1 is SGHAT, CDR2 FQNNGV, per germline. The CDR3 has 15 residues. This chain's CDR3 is CASSLSATVPYEQYF. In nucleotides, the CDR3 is TGTGCCAGCAGCTTAAGTGCGACAGTGCCCTACGAGCAGTACTTC.

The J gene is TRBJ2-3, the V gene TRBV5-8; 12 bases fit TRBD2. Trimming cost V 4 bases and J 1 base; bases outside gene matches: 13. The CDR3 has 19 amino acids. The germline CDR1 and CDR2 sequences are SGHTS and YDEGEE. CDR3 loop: CASSRPGTSGSPRTDTQYF. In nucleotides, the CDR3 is TGTGCCAGCAGCCGTCCCGGGACTAGCGGGTCCCCCCGCACAGATACGCAGTATTTT.